The 14 T cell receptor beta chains reported below all come from one sample, sequenced in a study of CD8+CD57+ T cells in acquired aplastic anemia. In patients chosen for sequencing, flow cytometry had shown CD8+CD57+ cell expansion. The use of genomic DNA as template underpinned the TCR beta VDJ and CDR3 profiling. TCRdb used MiXCR to reprocess the reads, holding one entry per CDR3 protein. The sample includes under 350,000 distinct CDR3 sequences, roughly 59% seen only once; the top ten take 1% to 1.5%. Sequencing used sorted CD4+, CD8+, or CD8+CD57+ T cells (not recorded which) from PBMCs. These receptors came from a human donor with aplastic anemia.

This chain links TRBV7-8 with TRBJ2-7; D is tentatively TRBD1 or TRBD2 (5 bases each). The CDR3 runs 15 residues. From germline, CDR1 is SGHVS and CDR2 FQNEAQ. V was pared by 10 bases and J by 0 bases, with 19 bases between. The CDR3 nucleotides are TGTGCCACCTCTGAGGGGACGGCTGCCTCCTACGAGCAGTACTTC. It yields the protein CATSEGTAASYEQYF.

This clonotype appeared many times. The rearrangement joins TRBV6-6 to TRBJ2-3; 10 nucleotides align to TRBD2. The CDR3 is 14 amino acids. The ends lost 10 bases at V and 4 bases at J; junction bases unmatched: 8. Germline CDR1 and CDR2: MNHNY and SVGAGI (reference sequence). The CDR3 DNA is TGTGCCATCCGGGGTAGCGGGAGGTCAGATACGCAGTATTTT. Protein product: CAIRGSGRSDTQYF.

This clonotype has only one observation. The chain is built from TRBV12-5 and TRBJ1-1, with a weak D call TRBD1 (6 bases). The CDR3 covers 13 residues. Trimming took 7 bases from V and 6 from J, leaving 15 bases between them. Germline V gives CDR1 LGHNT, CDR2 FRNRAP. DNA for the CDR3: TGTGCTAGTGCCCGGGACACATTCCCTGAAGCTTTCTTT. Translation gives CASARDTFPEAFF.

The gene calls are TRBV20-1 and TRBJ2-5, with a possible D match to TRBD2 (5 bases). The germline gives CDR1 DFQATT, CDR2 SNEGSKA (reference sequence). The CDR3 sequence is 14 residues long. V was cut by 5 bases and J by 5 bases, with 18 bases left in between. CDR3 sequence (DNA): TGCAGTGCTTCCCAGCGGATCTTCGACGAGACCCAGTACTTC. Protein: CSASQRIFDETQYF.

In regard to this clonotype: This may come from a read error, since a much larger clone is one base off. V is TRBV7-2 and J is TRBJ1-5; TRBD1 agrees at 10 bases. The CDR3 has 16 amino acids. Looked up from germline, CDR1 is SGHTA and CDR2 is FQGNSA. CDR3 region: CGSSWTGGYHYQPQHF. The CDR3 nucleotides read TGTGGCAGCAGCTGGACAGGGGGTTACCATTATCAGCCCCAGCATTTT. Filled out from reference TRBV7-2 and TRBJ1-5, the complete variable domain reads GAGVSQSPSNKVTEKGKDVELRCDPISGHTALYWYRQSLGQGLEFLIYFQGNSAPDKSGLPSDRFSAERTGGSVSTLTIQRTQQEDSAVYLCGSSWTGGYHYQPQHFGDGTRLSIL.

The chain has TRBV7-8 and TRBJ1-5; unclear D gene. V was clipped by 5 bases and J by 0 bases, with 17 bases between them. This CDR3 is 17 amino acids long. CDR1 and CDR2 (germline): SGHVS, FQNEAQ. CDR3 nucleotide sequence: TGTGCCAGCAGCCCCGGCCCTCCACTGTGTAGCAATCAGCCCCAGCATTTT. Protein product: CASSPGPPLCSNQPQHF.

This clonotype was seen a few times. A read error may be the cause here, since a much bigger clone is one base away. The conserved phenylalanine or tryptophan is not found at the CDR3 terminus, so this likely reflects a read error. This chain uses TRBV12-3 or TRBV12-4 with TRBJ2-5; tentative D call: TRBD1 (5 bases). V was clipped by 5 bases and J by 2 bases, with 15 bases between them. The CDR3 consists of 15 residues. CDR3 loop: CASSEAGHFQETQYS. CDR3 DNA sequence: TGTGCCAGCAGTGAAGCAGGACACTTTCAAGAGACCCAGTACTCC.

This clonotype occurred many times. This could be a read error, since a much larger clone is one nucleotide away. This chain connects TRBV28 to TRBJ2-7; D unresolved. V dropped 6 bases and J dropped 3 bases, with 6 bases sitting between them. The CDR3 spans 11 residues. Germline V lookup: CDR1 MDHEN, CDR2 SYDVKM. The CDR3 sequence is CASSSVYEQYF. Written as DNA, the CDR3 is TGTGCCAGCAGCTCTGTCTACGAGCAGTACTTC.

CDR3 DNA: TGCGCCAGCAGTGAGTTGGACAGGGGGGGACAAGAGACCCAGTACTTC. Translated, it gives CASSELDRGGQETQYF. V is TRBV10-2 and J is TRBJ2-5; TRBD1 matches 10 bases. This CDR3 has 16 residues. In germline, CDR1 is WSHSY, CDR2 SAAADI. The V gene end was trimmed by 1 base and the J gene end by 2 bases; junction bases not matched to a gene: 4.

This clonotype showed up many times. V gene TRBV24-1 combines with J gene TRBJ2-1; D is perhaps TRBD2 (5 bases). The V end lost 8 bases, the J end lost 3 bases, and 10 bases lay between the germline ends. The CDR3 has 13 residues. From germline, CDR1 is KGHDR and CDR2 SFDVKD. The CDR3 sequence is CATTSPLYNEQFF. The CDR3 DNA is TGTGCCACCACTAGCCCCCTCTACAATGAGCAGTTCTTC.

This clonotype was seen only once. The V and J genes are TRBV19 and TRBJ2-2, with 7 bases lining up with TRBD1. Trimming cost V 9 bases and J 7 bases; bases outside gene matches: 11. CDR1 LNHDA and CDR2 SQIVND come from the germline V gene (reference sequence). The CDR3 has 14 residues. The CDR3 here is CASSVGGANGELFF. As DNA, the CDR3 is TGTGCCAGCAGTGTAGGGGGCGCGAACGGGGAGCTGTTTTTT.

V is TRBV5-1 and J is TRBJ2-1, with a weak D call TRBD2 (6 bases). The CDR3 is made up of 14 amino acids. Germline CDR1 reads SGHRS; CDR2 reads YFSETQ. Between the trimmed V and J ends, which lost 2 bases and 8 bases, there was a span of 14 bases. CDR3 sequence: CASSLQEGNYEQFF. The CDR3 DNA follows: TGCGCCAGCAGCTTACAGGAGGGGAATTATGAGCAGTTCTTC.

This clonotype has only a few counts. This may come from a read error, since a much larger clone is one base off. This rearrangement joins TRBV11-2 to TRBJ1-5; D unresolved. Per the germline V gene, CDR1 is SGHAT and CDR2 is FQNNGV. The CDR3 loop spans 13 amino acids. This CDR3 is CASSLSGDQPQRF. In DNA, the CDR3 is TGTGCCAGCAGCTTGTCGGGCGATCAGCCCCAGCGTTTT.

This clonotype was observed at least ten times. The V and J genes are TRBV4-1 and TRBJ2-7; no clear D. This CDR3 region has 15 residues. Deletions cut 0 bases from V and 1 base from J, with 10 bases between. Looked up from germline, CDR1 is MGHRA and CDR2 is YSYEKL. CDR3 sequence reads: CASSQDLVFSYEQYF. The CDR3 DNA sequence: TGCGCCAGCAGCCAAGATCTCGTCTTTTCCTACGAGCAGTACTTC.